This TCR beta chain was sequenced for a study of blood T cell repertoires in COVID-19. Only in-frame clones appear in the TCRdb table, and some are missing; sequencing was by immunoSEQ multiplex PCR. The sample contains about 180,000 clones, 87% of which appear only once. This CDR3 is 19 amino acids long. Per the germline V gene, CDR1 is SGHRS and CDR2 is YFSETQ. V was trimmed by 4 bases and J by 0 bases, leaving 23 bases between them. J is TRBJ2-1 and V is TRBV5-1, with a weak D call TRBD2 (6 bases). Input material: peripheral blood. This receptor was identified in a woman in her forties or fifties with acute or convalescent COVID-19. For the CDR3, the DNA is TGCGCCAGCAGCCCTGGGGGTAGCGGCGTAGCCAGCTCCTACAATGAGCAGTTCTTC. It codes for CASSPGGSGVASSYNEQFF.